The 17 T cell receptor beta chains given below trace back to one sample, sequenced in a study of blood T cell repertoires in COVID-19. This table comes from immunoSEQ multiplex PCR, and its TCRdb copy is limited to in-frame clones, with some not included. The sample includes approximately 240,000 clones, nearly 85% of them seen just once. Sequencing was performed on peripheral blood. Receptor source: a human donor in a cohort sampled during active COVID-19.

The rearrangement joins TRBV3-1 (or the pseudogene TRBV3-2) to TRBJ2-5; 7 positions agree with TRBD1. CDR1 and CDR2 (germline): LGHDT, YNNKEL (reference sequence). The CDR3 extends over 13 amino acids. V shed 4 bases, J shed 3 bases, and the junction held 2 bases outside the gene matches. CDR3 nucleotides: TGTGCCAGCAGCCCCGGGACAGAAGAGACCCAGTACTTC. Protein: CASSPGTEETQYF.

The V and J genes are TRBV9 and TRBJ2-1, with TRBD2 matching 9 bases. Germline-derived CDR1 and CDR2 are SGDLS and YYNGEE. Germline trimming cut 0 bases from V and 5 bases from J; bases unmatched to any gene: 6. CDR3 length: 16 amino acids. The CDR3 nucleotides read TGTGCCAGCAGCGTAGGGTTGTCTAGCGGGGACAATGAGCAGTTCTTC. Amino acids: CASSVGLSSGDNEQFF.

This clone was seen ten or more times. The V gene is TRBV18, the J gene TRBJ1-1; a weak D match, TRBD1 (5 bases). Trimming pared 6 bases from V and 4 bases from J, leaving 18 bases between. CDR1 is KGHSH and CDR2 is LQKENI in the germline V gene. There are 15 residues in the CDR3. Written as DNA, the CDR3 is TGTGCCAGCTCGTTACAGGTAGGGCGACCCACTGAAGCTTTCTTT. Amino acids: CASSLQVGRPTEAFF.

The CDR3 reads CASSPRQVMSNEQFF. The CDR3 DNA follows: TGTGCCAGCTCACCGCGACAGGTCATGAGCAATGAGCAGTTCTTC. The J gene is TRBJ2-1, the V gene TRBV18; possible D gene TRBD1, 6 bases. The CDR3 runs to 15 residues. Germline V gives CDR1 KGHSH, CDR2 LQKENI. Trimming cost V 3 bases and J 6 bases, with 15 bases left between them.

The chain couples TRBV14 to TRBJ2-7; 8 bases are shared with TRBD1. V shed 1 base, J shed 2 bases, and the junction held 7 bases outside the gene matches. This CDR3 comprises 16 residues. Germline-derived CDR1 and CDR2 are SGHDN and FVKESK. The CDR3 nucleotides read TGTGCCAGCAGCCAAGGGCGGACAGGGAGCACCTACGAGCAGTACTTC. It specifies CASSQGRTGSTYEQYF. Drawing the rest from reference TRBV14 and TRBJ2-7, the complete variable domain is EAGVTQFPSHSVIEKGQTVTLRCDPISGHDNLYWYRRVMGKEIKFLLHFVKESKQDESGMPNNRFLAERTGGTYSTLKVQPAELEDSGVYFCASSQGRTGSTYEQYFGPGTRLTVT.

The rearrangement links TRBV7-2 to TRBJ1-2; no reliable D call. This CDR3 contains 13 residues. CDR1 is SGHTA and CDR2 is FQGNSA in the germline V gene. V was pared by 5 bases and J by 4 bases, with 11 bases between. CDR3 region: CASSNSGSYGYTF. CDR3 coding DNA: TGTGCCAGCAGCAATTCCGGGAGCTATGGCTACACCTTC.

The chain recombines TRBV24-1 with TRBJ2-7, with D possibly matching TRBD1 (7 bases). Deletions cut 3 bases from V and 2 bases from J, with 31 bases between. The CDR3 extends over 21 amino acids. The germline V gene encodes CDR1 KGHDR and CDR2 SFDVKD. CDR3: CATSDNRWRDRTTLETYEQYF. For the CDR3, the DNA is TGTGCCACCAGTGATAATCGGTGGCGGGACAGAACGACTTTGGAGACCTACGAGCAGTACTTC.

The chain combines TRBV10-3 with TRBJ2-7; the D gene is possibly TRBD2 (7 bases). V was cut by 4 bases and J by 6 bases, with 10 bases left in between. Germline-derived CDR1 and CDR2 are ENHRY and SYGVKD. The CDR3 contains 12 residues. CDR3 coding DNA: TGTGCCATCAGTGGGGGGGGCGGCGAGCAGTACTTC. This codes for CAISGGGGEQYF.

J is TRBJ2-7 and V is TRBV6-6; 7 bases are shared with TRBD1. Germline V gives CDR1 MNHNY, CDR2 SVGAGI (reference sequence). V gave up 2 bases and J gave up 0 bases; unmatched junction bases: 7. CDR3 size: 16 residues. The CDR3 DNA is TGTGCCAGCAGTTACACACCAGGGGGTGGCTCCTACGAGCAGTACTTC. This encodes CASSYTPGGGSYEQYF.

This clone was seen more than once but under ten times. This chain connects TRBV11-2 to TRBJ2-5; 8 bases map to TRBD1. CDR1 and CDR2 (germline): SGHAT, FQNNGV. The CDR3 consists of 16 residues. The V gene end was trimmed by 4 bases and the J gene end by 5 bases; junction bases not matched to a gene: 12. The chain's CDR3 is CASSSPLRRDRETQYF. The CDR3 coding sequence is TGTGCCAGCAGCTCCCCCCTAAGACGGGACAGGGAGACCCAGTACTTC. Based on the CDR3 plus reference TRBV11-2 and TRBJ2-5, the full variable domain is EAGVAQSPRYKIIEKRQSVAFWCNPISGHATLYWYQQILGQGPKLLIQFQNNGVVDDSQLPKDRFSAERLKGVDSTLKIQPAKLEDSAVYLCASSSPLRRDRETQYFGPGTRLLVL.

This clone was found once. The chain uses TRBV6-6 and TRBJ1-4, with 9 bases matching TRBD1. The V and J ends lost 7 bases and 8 bases, in that order; junction bases with no gene match: 8. The CDR3 sequence is 14 residues long. Germline values: CDR1 MNHNY, CDR2 SVGAGI (reference sequence). Written as DNA, the CDR3 is TGTGCCAGCATGTTACAGGGGGCGAGGGAAAAACTGTTTTTT. Protein: CASMLQGAREKLFF.

V and J are TRBV11-2 and TRBJ2-4; D is ambiguous. V dropped 1 base and J dropped 8 bases, with 12 bases sitting between them. The CDR3 covers 14 residues. CDR1 is SGHAT and CDR2 is FQNNGV in the germline V gene. The CDR3 reads CASSLGSSVDIQYF. Written as DNA, the CDR3 is TGTGCCAGCAGCTTAGGTTCAAGCGTTGACATTCAGTACTTC.

V gene TRBV9 combines with J gene TRBJ2-1; 7 nucleotides align to TRBD2. Germline CDR1 is SGDLS and CDR2 is YYNGEE. The CDR3 contains 15 residues. The V and J ends lost 4 bases and 7 bases, in that order; junction bases with no gene match: 11. The CDR3 DNA is TGTGCCAGCAGCTTGGGCGGGAGCATTGGGAATGAGCAGTTCTTC. As protein: CASSLGGSIGNEQFF.

The chain combines TRBV18 with TRBJ1-2, with D tentatively TRBD1 (5 bases). Germline CDR1 is KGHSH and CDR2 is LQKENI. The CDR3 totals 14 residues. V lost 6 bases, J lost 4 bases, and 15 bases lay in between. The CDR3 DNA reads as TGTGCCAGCTCGTCGGGGACTGGGGGCTATGGCTACACCTTC. Protein product: CASSSGTGGYGYTF.

This chain connects TRBV28 to TRBJ2-1; 8 nucleotides match TRBD1. Germline assignment: CDR1 MDHEN and CDR2 SYDVKM. Unmatched junction bases numbered 12, after V lost 8 bases and J lost 9 bases. The CDR3 runs to 14 residues. CDR3 sequence reads: CASLRDRGDVEQFF. The CDR3 nucleotides are TGTGCCAGCCTCCGAGACAGGGGAGACGTTGAGCAGTTCTTC. The whole variable domain, filled in from reference TRBV28 and TRBJ2-1, reads DVKVTQSSRYLVKRTGEKVFLECVQDMDHENMFWYRQDPGLGLRLIYFSYDVKMKEKGDIPEGYSVSREKKERFSLILESASTNQTSMYLCASLRDRGDVEQFFGPGTRLTVL.

The chain employs TRBV5-6 and TRBJ2-3; 8 bases line up with TRBD1. The CDR3 sequence is 16 residues long. Germline CDR1 and CDR2: SGHDT and YYEEEE. The ends lost 0 bases at V and 2 bases at J; junction bases unmatched: 5. CDR3 protein: CASSLAGTGLTDTQYF. The CDR3 DNA reads TGTGCCAGCAGCTTGGCTGGGACAGGCCTCACAGATACGCAGTATTTT. Drawing the rest from reference TRBV5-6 and TRBJ2-3, the complete variable domain is DAGVTQSPTHLIKTRGQQVTLRCSPKSGHDTVSWYQQALGQGPQFIFQYYEEEERQRGNFPDRFSGHQFPNYSSELNVNALLLGDSALYLCASSLAGTGLTDTQYFGPGTRLTVL.

The chain links TRBV7-9 to TRBJ2-7; 10 bases fit TRBD2. The length of the CDR3 is 15 residues. Germline-derived CDR1 and CDR2 are SEHNR and FQNEAQ (reference sequence). The V and J ends lost 4 bases and 3 bases, in that order; junction bases with no gene match: 6. The CDR3 spells CASSSRTSGSYEQYF. In nucleotides, the CDR3 is TGTGCCAGCAGCTCGAGGACTAGCGGAAGCTACGAGCAGTACTTC.